This T cell receptor (beta chain) was retrieved from a study of metastatic and nonmetastatic thyroid tumors. Study information: Repertoire data that came from the blood and tumor or nodule tissue of malignant and benign thyroid patients were compared.

Prior to thyroid surgery, none of the patients had received any treatment. As originally analysed: The study's classifier, a distant-metastasis tool for papillary thyroid cancer, was built using CDR3 differences across clinicopathological groups. TCRdb reanalyzed the PCR reads via MiXCR. These V and J calls originate from TCRdb's pipeline instead of the authors' own analysis. This table holds 72,000 or so clones, around 19% found once. There are many counts of this clone. V lost 1 base and J 6 bases, leaving 9 bases between the germline ends. Germline V gives CDR1 MGHRA, CDR2 YSYEKL. The CDR3 runs 13 residues.

The sequenced material came from blood. The sequence was collected from a female donor with papillary thyroid cancer or a benign thyroid nodule (not recorded which). Some clones in this sample may be carry-over from other donors' samples. The V and J genes are TRBV4-1 and TRBJ1-2, with TRBD1 as a possible D gene (6 bases). CDR3 region: CASSQVDSDGYTF. CDR3 DNA sequence: TGCGCCAGCAGCCAAGTGGACAGTGATGGCTACACCTTC.